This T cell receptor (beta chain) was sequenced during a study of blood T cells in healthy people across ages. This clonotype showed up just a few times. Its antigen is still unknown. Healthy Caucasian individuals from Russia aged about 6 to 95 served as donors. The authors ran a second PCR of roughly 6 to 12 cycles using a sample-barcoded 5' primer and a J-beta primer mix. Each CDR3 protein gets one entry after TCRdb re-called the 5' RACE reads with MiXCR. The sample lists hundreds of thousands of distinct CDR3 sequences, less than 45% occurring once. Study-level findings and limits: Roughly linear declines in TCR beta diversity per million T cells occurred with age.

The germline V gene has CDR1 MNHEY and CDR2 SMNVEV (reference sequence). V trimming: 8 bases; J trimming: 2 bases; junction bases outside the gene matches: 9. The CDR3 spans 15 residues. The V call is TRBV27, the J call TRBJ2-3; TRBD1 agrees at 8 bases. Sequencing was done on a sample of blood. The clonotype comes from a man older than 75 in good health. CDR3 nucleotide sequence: TGTGCCAGCGGACAGGGATCGTTATTCACAGATACGCAGTATTTT. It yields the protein CASGQGSLFTDTQYF.